A single sample is the source of the 6 T cell receptor beta chains below, sequenced in a study of regulatory T cells in long-lasting Graves disease. According to the study, TCR beta libraries were built with iRepertoire HTBI primers and CDR3-region Arm-PCR. TCRdb re-analysed the multiplex PCR reads in MiXCR, keeping a single row per CDR3 protein. The sample consists of under 800,000 distinct CDR3 sequences, roughly 15% of them appearing once. Time point described: newly diagnosed GD, antithyroid drugs for less than 3 months. RNA from PBMCs was the source of the TCR library. These data were also filed under a second study, of T cells in Graves' hyperthyroidism and ophthalmopathy.

The source was peripheral blood mononuclear cells (PBMCs), collected at new diagnosis, from a patient treated with antithyroid drugs. The source is a woman aged 30 to 39 with Graves disease.

This clonotype was observed at least ten times. One junction end does not reproduce the germline sequence, and a read error may be involved. The chain couples TRBV6-1 to TRBJ2-3; 8 bases align to TRBD2. The CDR3 runs 13 residues. CDR1 MNHNS and CDR2 SASEGT come from the germline V gene. The CDR3 here is CASSPLAGGSLGF. CDR3 nucleotide sequence: TGTGCCAGCAGTCCCCTGGCGGGAGGATCTTTAGGTTTT.

This clonotype was seen only a few times. V and J are TRBV29-1 and TRBJ1-3; D not resolved. Trimming took off 7 bases at V and 1 base at J, with 5 bases between the two ends. CDR1 and CDR2 from the germline V gene are SQVTM and ANQGSEA. This CDR3 region has 11 residues. The CDR3 nucleotides are TGCAGCGCTGCGTCTGGAAACACCATATATTTT. Its translation: CSAASGNTIYF.

This clonotype was observed at least ten times. The chain uses TRBV28 and TRBJ1-4, with D possibly matching TRBD1 (5 bases). Trimming shortened V by 3 bases and J by 6 bases, and 11 bases separated the two germline ends. The CDR3 extends over 14 amino acids. The germline V gene has CDR1 MDHEN and CDR2 SYDVKM. The CDR3 loop reads CASSFPGTYEKLFF. CDR3 coding DNA: TGTGCCAGCAGTTTCCCCGGGACCTATGAAAAACTGTTTTTT.

This clonotype was detected a few times. The CDR3 bases are TGTGCCAGCAGTTACTCGGTGGGACAGATCACAGATACGCAGTATTTT. Its protein is CASSYSVGQITDTQYF. The chain combines TRBV6-2 or TRBV6-3 with TRBJ2-3; 7 bases map to TRBD1. Trimming cost V 0 bases and J 2 bases; bases outside gene matches: 5. The CDR3 is 16 residues long. Germline-derived CDR1 and CDR2 are MNHEY and SVGEGT.

The chain carries TRBV20-1 and TRBJ2-1; D remains ambiguous. The CDR3 runs to 16 residues. Germline CDR1 reads DFQATT; CDR2 reads SNEGSKA (reference sequence). V was pared by 1 base and J by 0 bases, with 13 bases between. The CDR3 nucleotides read TGCAGTGCTAGAGGCGCTGACTCGAGCTCCTACAATGAGCAGTTCTTC. This sequence encodes CSARGADSSSYNEQFF.

In this sample, this clonotype turned up many times. CDR3: CASSFTGVTEAFF. DNA of the CDR3: TGTGCCAGCAGCTTCACAGGGGTGACTGAAGCTTTCTTT. The V gene is TRBV7-2, the J gene TRBJ1-1, with TRBD1 identical over 7 bases. V shed 3 bases, J shed 5 bases, and the junction held 3 bases outside the gene matches. The CDR3 is 13 residues long. The germline V gene has CDR1 SGHTA and CDR2 FQGNSA.